This TCR beta chain was sequenced for a study of cytomegalovirus exposure and HLA in healthy donors. Germline V gene data show CDR1 as LNHDA and CDR2 as SQIVND (reference sequence). The germline V and J ends were trimmed by 6 bases and 7 bases, with 22 bases remaining between them. This CDR3 region has 16 residues. This clone was seen more than once but under ten times. Use of 60 Vbeta and 13 Jbeta primers characterized the PCR. TCRdb's copy holds only in-frame clones and misses some; the assay was immunoSEQ multiplex PCR. The table lists more than 150,000 clones, about 81% of them singletons. The chain is built from TRBV19 and TRBJ2-1; possibly TRBD2 for D (7 bases). The source is a woman aged 18-29 years in good health and CMV-seropositive. Material for sequencing was PBMCs. The CDR3 loop is CASSGGGANGGNEQFF. For the CDR3, the DNA is TGTGCCAGTAGCGGAGGGGGGGCGAACGGGGGGAATGAGCAGTTCTTC.